The 9 T cell receptor beta chains below come from one sample, sequenced in a study of blood T cells in healthy people across ages. Using a J-beta primer mix together with a sample-barcoded 5' primer, a second PCR was run for roughly 6 to 11 cycles. TCRdb passed the 5' RACE reads through MiXCR, listing each CDR3 protein once. The sample yields 720,000 or so distinct CDR3 sequences, around 43% seen once. The sample comprised blood. Receptors originate from a man aged 80 or over in good health.

V is TRBV9 and J is TRBJ2-5; 7 bases align to TRBD1. J was trimmed by 5 bases and V by 3 bases; bases with no gene match: 10. Germline-derived CDR1 and CDR2 are SGDLS and YYNGEE. The CDR3 has 15 amino acids. The DNA of the CDR3 is TGTGCCAGCAGCGCGAACACAGGGGACGGGGAGACCCAGTACTTC. It encodes CASSANTGDGETQYF.

The chain couples TRBV25-1 to TRBJ2-7; TRBD1 aligns across 10 bases. The CDR3 has 15 residues. Germline V CDR1 and CDR2: MGHDK, SYGVNS. V shed 4 bases and J 2 bases; nucleotides not matched to a gene: 5. CDR3 amino acids: CASSAGTGVTYEQYF. The CDR3 region has the DNA TGTGCCAGCAGTGCTGGGACAGGGGTTACCTACGAGCAGTACTTC.

In regard to this clonotype: A read error may be the cause here, since a much bigger clone is one base away. This CDR3 is CSVDYGQYF. Here the CDR3 DNA reads TGCAGCGTCGACTACGGGCAGTACTTC. The gene calls are TRBV29-1 and TRBJ2-4; possible D gene TRBD2, 5 bases. CDR3 size: 9 residues. Trimming cost V 6 bases and J 13 bases, with 10 bases left between them. Germline lookup yields CDR1 SQVTM and CDR2 ANQGSEA.

The sample holds a few counts of this clonotype. This sequence joins TRBV7-6 and TRBJ2-7, with 7 bases lining up with TRBD2. The CDR3 consists of 16 residues. Germline trimming cut 1 base from V and 4 bases from J; bases unmatched to any gene: 10. The V gene's germline CDR1 is SGHVS and CDR2 FNYEAQ. CDR3 residues: CASSLETAGDRYEQYF. CDR3 in DNA: TGTGCCAGCAGCTTAGAAACGGCGGGGGATCGATACGAGCAGTACTTC.

This clonotype turned up a few times. The chain couples TRBV6-2 or TRBV6-3 to TRBJ2-1; the match to TRBD2 covers 12 bases. Germline V CDR1 and CDR2: MNHEY, SVGEGT. There are 16 residues in the CDR3. The J segment lost 7 bases and the V segment lost 5 bases, leaving 9 bases of the junction unmatched. The CDR3 DNA is TGTGCCAGCAGTCCCCTAGCGGGAGGGCCCGGGAATGAGCAGTTCTTC. Translation gives CASSPLAGGPGNEQFF.

This clonotype was counted ten times or more. The rearrangement uses TRBV3-1 and TRBJ2-1; D is perhaps TRBD2 (6 bases). The V gene's germline CDR1 is LGHDT and CDR2 YNNKEL (reference sequence). V was clipped by 2 bases and J by 1 base, with 15 bases between them. The CDR3 has 17 residues. CDR3 sequence reads: CASSQRTGDSSYNEQFF. CDR3 bases: TGTGCCAGCAGCCAAAGGACGGGGGACTCTTCCTACAATGAGCAGTTCTTC.

V is TRBV3-1 and J is TRBJ2-7; D is possibly TRBD2 (6 bases). The V and J ends lost 1 base and 7 bases respectively, with 17 bases between them. The V gene's germline CDR1 is LGHDT and CDR2 YNNKEL (reference sequence). CDR3 length: 15 residues. Here the CDR3 DNA reads TGTGCCAGCAGCCAAGCCAAGACTAGTTACAATGAGCAGTACTTC. Protein product: CASSQAKTSYNEQYF.

This clonotype was observed many times. The CDR3 loop reads CASSQPFLRDTEAFF. DNA for the CDR3: TGCGCCAGCAGCCAACCCTTTCTTAGGGACACTGAAGCTTTCTTT. V usage is TRBV4-1 and J usage is TRBJ1-1; D call uncertain. The CDR3 totals 15 residues. CDR1 is MGHRA, CDR2 YSYEKL, per germline. The V and J ends lost 2 bases and 3 bases respectively, with 13 bases between them.

The table lists this clonotype with many counts. This sequence joins TRBV27 and TRBJ1-6; 7 bases map to TRBD1. Germline lookup yields CDR1 MNHEY and CDR2 SMNVEV (reference sequence). This CDR3 has 16 residues. The V gene end was trimmed by 0 bases and the J gene end by 15 bases; junction bases not matched to a gene: 14. The CDR3 nucleotides are TGTGCCAGCAGTTTATCGGGGCAGGGGGGGATATCGCGCCTCCACTTT. It codes for CASSLSGQGGISRLHF.